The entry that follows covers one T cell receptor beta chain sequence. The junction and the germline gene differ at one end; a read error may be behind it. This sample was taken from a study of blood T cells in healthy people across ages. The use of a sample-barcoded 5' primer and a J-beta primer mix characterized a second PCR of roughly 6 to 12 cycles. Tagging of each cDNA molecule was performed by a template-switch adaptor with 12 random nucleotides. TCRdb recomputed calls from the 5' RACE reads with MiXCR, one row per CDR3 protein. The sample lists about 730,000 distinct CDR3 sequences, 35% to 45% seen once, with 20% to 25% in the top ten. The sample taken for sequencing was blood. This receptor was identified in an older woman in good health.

This CDR3 is CANSPRTGITEAFF. DNA for the CDR3: TGTGCCAACAGTCCTCGGACAGGGATCACTGAAGCTTTCTTT. The chain employs TRBV12-3 or TRBV12-4 and TRBJ1-1; 8 bases line up with TRBD1. CDR3 length equals 14 residues.